A selection of T cell receptor beta chains follows, all from one sample in a study of T cells in tuberculosis. The table came from immunoSEQ multiplex PCR; TCRdb's copy has only in-frame clones and leaves some out. The sample has over 30,000 clones, 85% to 95% seen once. The sequencing input was PBMCs. These receptors were collected from a donor between 10 and 35 years old with latent tuberculosis or without tuberculosis infection. Some clones in this sample may be carry-over from other donors' samples. The CDR3 runs from the conserved cysteine through the conserved F or W. The order of the fields is D gene, J gene, V gene, CDR3 length, clone size, CDR3 DNA, CDR3 protein. A D gene is named only where the DNA matches it firmly. Where a row states a size, it is once, few, many or the class of an expanded clone; other rows omit it.

>TRBD1|TRBJ1-2|TRBV15|15|once
TGTGCCACCAGCCGCTGGACAGGGGGCAACTATGGCTACACCTTC
CATSRWTGGNYGYTF
>.|TRBJ1-2|TRBV4-1|17|.
TGCGCCAGCAGCCAAGACGCGGGGGTAAGGGCTAACTATGGCTACACCTTC
CASSQDAGVRANYGYTF
>.|TRBJ1-4|TRBV5-4|18|.
TGTGCCAGCAGCTTGGTCTCGGACAGCCCTTCAACTAATGAAAAACTGTTTTTT
CASSLVSDSPSTNEKLFF
>TRBD1|TRBJ2-7|TRBV11-3|15|.
TGTGCCAGCAGCTACGGGACAGGGGGTCCCTACGAGCAGTACTTC
CASSYGTGGPYEQYF
>.|TRBJ1-2|TRBV4-1|14|once
TGCGCCAGCAGCCCAGGATTTCGAAGTGATGGCTACACCTTC
CASSPGFRSDGYTF
>.|TRBJ2-2|TRBV28|16|.
TGTGCCAGCAGTTTATACCCGGGACTGAACACCGGGGAGCTGTTTTTT
CASSLYPGLNTGELFF
>.|TRBJ1-2|TRBV6-6|11|few
TGTGCCAGCTCTCCTAACTATGGCTACACCTTC
CASSPNYGYTF
>TRBD1|TRBJ1-1|TRBV5-1|15|.
TGCGCCAGCAGCCAAGGGACAGGGTTGAACACTGAAGCTTTCTTT
CASSQGTGLNTEAFF
>TRBD1|TRBJ2-7|TRBV6-5|14|.
TGTGCCAGCAGCCTCTCAGGGGGCGTCGGGGAGCAGTACTTC
CASSLSGGVGEQYF
>.|TRBJ2-3|TRBV6-5|11|.
TGTGCCAGCAGTTTCGGGGATACGCAGTATTTT
CASSFGDTQYF
>TRBD1|TRBJ2-7|TRBV28|14|.
TGTGCCAGCAGGGGACGGGACAGAGCCTACGAGCAGTACTTC
CASRGRDRAYEQYF
>TRBD1|TRBJ1-2|TRBV19|16|.
TGTGCCAGTAGTATAATAGATGGGACAGTCGACTATGGCTACACCTTC
CASSIIDGTVDYGYTF
>.|TRBJ1-5|TRBV7-6|13|few
TGTGCCAGCAGCTCCGGTTGGAATCAGCCCCAGCATTTT
CASSSGWNQPQHF
>TRBD2|TRBJ2-1|TRBV2|16|.
TGTGCCAGCAGTGACATCAGAGTAGCGGGAGACAATGAGCAGTTCTTC
CASSDIRVAGDNEQFF
>TRBD2|TRBJ2-3|TRBV13|16|.
TGTGCCAGCAGCTTAGCGCGCACTAGCGGGGGGCCAAAGCAGTATTTT
CASSLARTSGGPKQYF
>TRBD1|TRBJ2-5|TRBV29-1|13|.
TGCAGCCTAGGGGACAGGGGTTTCGAGACCCAGTACTTC
CSLGDRGFETQYF
>.|TRBJ1-5|TRBV30|15|.
TGTGCCTGGAGTGCACAGGGTAATAGCAATCAGCCCCAGCATTTT
CAWSAQGNSNQPQHF
>.|TRBJ1-4|TRBV7-9|15|.
TGTGCCAGCAGCCCACCCGACAGTCCGAATGAAAAACTGTTTTTT
CASSPPDSPNEKLFF
>TRBD2|TRBJ2-7|TRBV14|15|.
TGTGCCAGCTCCTTTTCGGCGGGAGCGTTCTACGAGCAGTACTTC
CASSFSAGAFYEQYF
>TRBD1|TRBJ1-2|TRBV7-9|14|.
TGTGCCAGCAGCTTACAAGGGACAGGGGATGGCTACACCTTC
CASSLQGTGDGYTF
>.|TRBJ2-2|TRBV6-1|16|.
TGTGCCAGCAGTGAATTTTCACAGGGGAACACCGGGGAGCTGTTTTTT
CASSEFSQGNTGELFF
>.|TRBJ1-4|TRBV2|14|.
TGTGCCAGCAGTGATCCGGGACTTGGGAAAAAACTGTTTTTT
CASSDPGLGKKLFF
>.|TRBJ1-3|TRBV19|15|.
TGTGCCAGTAGTTTAACAGCTTCAACTGGAAACACCATATATTTT
CASSLTASTGNTIYF